This T cell receptor (beta chain) was profiled in a study of early T cells in non-severe SARS-CoV-2 infection. Study-level background: Sequenced material consisted of bulk RNA (from unsorted whole blood), and chains were unpaired.

Germline CDR1 reads SQVTM; CDR2 reads ANQGSEA. This CDR3 spans 11 amino acids. Trimming pared 4 bases from V and 1 base from J, leaving 5 bases between. Each single cDNA molecule received a unique molecular identifier. TCRdb reanalysed the 5' RACE reads using MiXCR and keeps one entry per CDR3 protein. There are 80,000 or so distinct CDR3 sequences in the sample; 15% to 17% occur only once, and roughly 12% lies in the top ten. Sequenced sample: whole blood. The clonotype was recovered from an adult who was a healthcare worker with PCR-confirmed SARS-CoV-2 infection or an uninfected control (not recorded which). The gene calls are TRBV29-1 and TRBJ2-7; D is undetermined. The CDR3 nucleotides read TGCAGCGTTGGGAAATCCTACGAGCAGTACTTC. Translated, it gives CSVGKSYEQYF.